One sample yielded the 11 T cell receptor beta chains listed below, sequenced in a study of blood T cell repertoires in COVID-19. Profiled with immunoSEQ multiplex PCR; TCRdb holds only in-frame clones, not every one. The sample includes around 100,000 clones, around four fifths seen only once; the top ten take about an eighth. Sequencing used peripheral blood. The receptors come from a man in his fifties with active or convalescent COVID-19.

The chain uses TRBV7-3 and TRBJ1-1, with TRBD1 identical over 8 bases. This CDR3 is 13 amino acids long. Germline V CDR1 and CDR2: SGHTA, FQGTGA. V was pared by 4 bases and J by 6 bases, with 4 bases of the junction left unmatched. CDR3 amino acids: CASSSTTGAEAFF. The CDR3 nucleotides read TGTGCCAGCAGCTCGACGACAGGGGCTGAAGCTTTCTTT.

The chain links TRBV6-5 to TRBJ1-2; tentatively, D is TRBD1 (6 bases). CDR1 and CDR2 from the germline V gene are MNHEY and SVGAGI. V was shortened by 8 bases and J by 8 bases, with 18 bases between the two germline ends. This CDR3 contains 13 residues. CDR3 sequence: CASSTGRARGYTF. The CDR3, as DNA: TGTGCCAGCTCAACAGGGAGAGCGAGAGGCTACACCTTC.

The chain is built from TRBV5-6 and TRBJ2-5, with a weak D call TRBD1 (6 bases). The CDR3 contains 14 residues. Germline V gives CDR1 SGHDT, CDR2 YYEEEE. Trimming left V 2 bases short and J 3 bases short, with 11 bases between. CDR3 amino acids: CASSFSGVEETQYF. Here the CDR3 DNA reads TGTGCCAGCAGCTTTTCAGGGGTAGAAGAGACCCAGTACTTC.

The rearrangement joins TRBV5-1 to TRBJ2-2; perhaps TRBD1 as D (5 bases). Germline CDR1 SGHRS, CDR2 YFSETQ. CDR3 length equals 13 residues. Deletions cut 4 bases from V and 4 bases from J, with 8 bases between. The CDR3 DNA reads TGCGCCAGCAGCATGGACATCACCGGGGAGCTGTTTTTT. It is translated as CASSMDITGELFF.

The chain joins TRBV2 to TRBJ1-1, with a tentative D call TRBD1 (6 bases). Looked up from germline, CDR1 is SNHLY and CDR2 is FYNNEI. The CDR3 loop spans 13 amino acids. Deletions cut 6 bases from V and 5 bases from J, with 13 bases between. The DNA for the CDR3 is TGTGCCAGCAGCCAGGGGCTTGAGACTGAAGCTTTCTTT. It yields the protein CASSQGLETEAFF.

The chain uses TRBV7-9 and TRBJ1-2; unclear D gene. V lost 2 bases and J lost 6, with 10 bases in between. The CDR3 totals 13 residues. The germline V gene has CDR1 SEHNR and CDR2 FQNEAQ (reference sequence). The CDR3 region is CASSLLYGNGYTF. CDR3 in DNA: TGTGCCAGCAGCTTATTATACGGGAATGGCTACACCTTC.

V and J are TRBV2 and TRBJ1-3, with no clear D. The CDR3 is 13 amino acids. Germline values: CDR1 SNHLY, CDR2 FYNNEI. V shed 4 bases and J shed 4 bases, with 8 bases lying between them. The CDR3 loop reads CASSVREGNTIYF. Here the CDR3 DNA reads TGTGCCAGCAGTGTACGAGAAGGAAACACCATATATTTT.

The chain is built from TRBV11-3 and TRBJ2-7, with 8 positions matching TRBD1. CDR3 length: 16 amino acids. J lost 3 bases, V lost 4 bases, and 11 bases had no gene match. Germline values: CDR1 SGHNT, CDR2 YENEEA. The CDR3, as DNA: TGTGCCAGCAGCTCAAACAGAGACAGGGGTATCTACGAGCAGTACTTC. Protein: CASSSNRDRGIYEQYF.

The chain uses TRBV30 and TRBJ2-5, with 9 bases that match TRBD1. The CDR3 loop spans 18 amino acids. CDR1 and CDR2 (germline): GTSNPN, SVGIG (reference sequence). V gave up 2 bases and J gave up 1 base; unmatched junction bases: 14. The CDR3 is CAWSSRDRVLWAQETQYF. The CDR3 DNA follows: TGTGCCTGGAGTTCGAGGGACAGGGTGCTATGGGCCCAAGAGACCCAGTACTTC.

V is TRBV27 and J is TRBJ1-2, with 7 bases identical to TRBD1. CDR1 is MNHEY and CDR2 is SMNVEV in the germline V gene (reference sequence). The CDR3 is 15 amino acids. With V trimmed by 4 bases and J by 5 bases, 10 bases remained unmatched. The CDR3 is CASSSPGTALYGYTF. CDR3 nucleotide sequence: TGTGCCAGCAGTTCTCCCGGGACAGCTCTTTATGGCTACACCTTC.

V and J are TRBV28 and TRBJ2-2; D is possibly TRBD2 (5 bases). Per germline, CDR1 MDHEN and CDR2 SYDVKM. V was cut by 10 bases and J by 3 bases, with 15 bases left in between. CDR3 length equals 14 residues. The CDR3 nucleotides are TGTGCCACCCTTTCGGGGTTAGACACCGGGGAGCTGTTTTTT. It is translated as CATLSGLDTGELFF.